The 13 T cell receptor beta chains listed next were all sequenced from one sample in a study of cytomegalovirus exposure and HLA in healthy donors. With 60 Vbeta and 13 Jbeta primers, the PCR was carried out. TCRdb's copy holds only in-frame clones and misses some; the assay was immunoSEQ multiplex PCR. The repertoire holds 150,000 to 200,000 clones, with roughly 79% as singletons. The sample comprised PBMCs. The source is a woman in her 40s in good health and CMV-seronegative.

The chain recombines TRBV6-1 with TRBJ1-5; D is undetermined. CDR3 length: 14 amino acids. Between the trimmed V and J ends, which lost 7 bases and 7 bases, there was a span of 17 bases. Germline CDR1 and CDR2: MNHNS and SASEGT. The CDR3 nucleotides read TGTGCCAGCAAGGCGAGGGAGGCCGGGCAGCCCCAGCATTTT. Its translation: CASKAREAGQPQHF.

This chain links TRBV2 with TRBJ1-1; no clear D gene. CDR3 size: 12 residues. Germline V gene lookup returns CDR1 SNHLY and CDR2 FYNNEI. Trimming left V 6 bases short and J 11 bases short, with 16 bases between. CDR3 region: CASSDSITGAFF. In nucleotides, the CDR3 is TGTGCCAGCAGCGACTCCATCACCGGCGCTTTCTTT.

V is TRBV5-4 and J is TRBJ2-2; D perhaps matches TRBD2 (5 bases). The CDR3 is made up of 15 amino acids. Germline V gene lookup returns CDR1 SGHNT and CDR2 YYREEE (reference sequence). Trimming removed 0 bases at V and 5 bases at J, with 11 bases between. CDR3: CASSLGGSGTGELFF. The CDR3 region has the DNA TGTGCCAGCAGCTTGGGAGGGTCTGGGACCGGGGAGCTGTTTTTT.

The chain couples TRBV19 to TRBJ2-7; 8 bases align to TRBD1. CDR3 size: 15 residues. Germline assignment: CDR1 LNHDA and CDR2 SQIVND (reference sequence). The V segment lost 8 bases and the J segment 3 bases; nucleotides outside the gene matches: 12. The CDR3 here is CASSINRDRSYEQYF. The CDR3 DNA sequence: TGTGCCAGTTCGATCAACCGGGACAGGAGCTACGAGCAGTACTTC. Variable domain in full (rest from reference TRBV19 and TRBJ2-7): DGGITQSPKYLFRKEGQNVTLSCEQNLNHDAMYWYRQDPGQGLRLIYYSQIVNDFQKGDIAEGYSVSREKKESFPLTVTSAQKNPTAFYLCASSINRDRSYEQYFGPGTRLTVT.

This clone was found once. The rearrangement links TRBV4-2 to TRBJ1-2; 12 bases line up with TRBD1. Looked up from germline, CDR1 is LGHNA and CDR2 is YNFKEQ. The CDR3 has 18 residues. V shed 0 bases and J 3 bases; nucleotides not matched to a gene: 8. The CDR3 DNA reads as TGTGCCAGCAGCCAAGATAGGGGACAGGGGGCTGAGTACTATGGCTACACCTTC. Protein sequence: CASSQDRGQGAEYYGYTF.

The gene calls are TRBV6-1 and TRBJ1-2; D may be TRBD1 (5 bases). The CDR3 has 14 amino acids. V lost 3 bases and J lost 4, with 12 bases in between. CDR1 MNHNS and CDR2 SASEGT come from the germline V gene. The CDR3 region is CASSDLRVGYGYTF. DNA for the CDR3: TGTGCCAGCAGTGACCTCAGGGTTGGCTATGGCTACACCTTC.

The chain uses TRBV30 and TRBJ2-3; the match to TRBD2 covers 7 bases. V lost 2 bases, J lost 9 bases, and 5 bases stayed unmatched. Germline CDR1 GTSNPN, CDR2 SVGIG (reference sequence). The CDR3 consists of 12 residues. CDR3 coding DNA: TGTGCCTGGAGTCTTACTAGCGAGACGCAGTATTTT. Encoded protein: CAWSLTSETQYF.

V is TRBV6-6 and J is TRBJ2-5, with 10 bases fitting TRBD1. Germline loops: CDR1 MNHNY, CDR2 SVGAGI (reference sequence). V was pared by 6 bases and J by 4 bases, with 8 bases of the junction left unmatched. The CDR3 totals 15 residues. Here the CDR3 reads CASRLQDRGGETQYF. The CDR3 DNA reads TGTGCCAGCAGGCTTCAGGACAGGGGGGGAGAGACCCAGTACTTC.

The chain recombines TRBV9 with TRBJ2-6; 7 positions match TRBD1. The CDR3 has 20 amino acids. The ends lost 0 bases at V and 0 bases at J; junction bases unmatched: 12. Per the germline V gene, CDR1 is SGDLS and CDR2 is YYNGEE. CDR3 residues: CASSVVRYRGNSSGANVLTF. Written as DNA, the CDR3 is TGTGCCAGCAGCGTAGTCCGATACAGGGGAAACAGCTCTGGGGCCAACGTCCTGACTTTC. The full variable domain, completed using reference TRBV9 and TRBJ2-6, is DSGVTQTPKHLITATGQRVTLRCSPRSGDLSVYWYQQSLDQGLQFLIQYYNGEERAKGNILERFSAQQFPDLHSELNLSSLELGDSALYFCASSVVRYRGNSSGANVLTFGAGSRLTVL.

This chain connects TRBV7-2 to TRBJ2-5; 10 nucleotides match TRBD1. With V trimmed by 2 bases and J by 5 bases, 11 bases remained unmatched. Germline V gene lookup returns CDR1 SGHTA and CDR2 FQGNSA. The CDR3 spans 17 residues. Here the CDR3 reads CASSLRVATGGWETQYF. Written as DNA, the CDR3 is TGTGCCAGCAGCTTAAGGGTCGCGACAGGGGGCTGGGAGACCCAGTACTTC.

This clone was observed once. The chain has TRBV2 and TRBJ2-2; 9 bases fit TRBD1. This CDR3 comprises 19 residues. CDR1 is SNHLY and CDR2 is FYNNEI in the germline V gene. V was pared by 7 bases and J by 2 bases, with 17 bases of the junction left unmatched. Written as DNA, the CDR3 is TGTGCCAGCACCTCGGGGACAGGGATAATCTCTGGTAACACCGGGGAGCTGTTTTTT. As protein: CASTSGTGIISGNTGELFF.

The chain recombines TRBV7-8 with TRBJ2-3, with unresolved D. Germline CDR1 SGHVS, CDR2 FQNEAQ. The ends were cut back, 3 bases at V and 0 bases at J, with 7 bases in the middle. The CDR3 is 14 residues long. CDR3 amino acids: CASSFGGSTDTQYF. The CDR3 DNA sequence: TGTGCCAGCAGCTTCGGCGGTAGCACAGATACGCAGTATTTT.

Remarks on this clone: Other DNA sequences in the same sample also yield this CDR3. The chain has TRBV5-1 and TRBJ2-1, with TRBD2 identical over 13 bases. Trimming took 5 bases from V and 1 from J; bases not matched to a gene: 3. The germline V gene encodes CDR1 SGHRS and CDR2 YFSETQ. This CDR3 is built from 16 residues. CDR3 DNA: TGCGCCAGCAGGAGGACTAGCGGGAGTTCCTACAATGAGCAGTTCTTC. Its translation is CASRRTSGSSYNEQFF.